One sample yielded the 4 T cell receptor beta chains listed below, sequenced in a study of PD-L1 blockade in urothelial cancer. Generated by immunoSEQ multiplex PCR, the TCRdb table keeps only in-frame clones and is missing some. The sample records some 75,000 clones, around 93% being singletons. The time point was: peripheral blood 6 weeks after treatment start. Sequences were derived from PBMCs, sampled around atezolizumab (anti-PD-L1) treatment. These receptors came from a woman older than 75 with urothelial cancer.

The chain recombines TRBV5-4 with TRBJ2-7; 9 bases line up with TRBD1. The CDR3 consists of 16 residues. The V and J ends lost 3 bases and 0 bases, in that order; junction bases with no gene match: 7. The V gene's germline CDR1 is SGHNT and CDR2 YYREEE (reference sequence). The CDR3 sequence: CASSSPRQGGSYEQYF. The CDR3 bases are TGTGCCAGCAGCTCGCCGCGACAGGGGGGCTCCTACGAGCAGTACTTC.

The rearrangement joins TRBV14 to TRBJ2-5; the match to TRBD2 covers 9 bases. The CDR3 has 21 residues. V dropped 1 base and J dropped 2; count of bases not matched to a gene: 20. Germline CDR1 reads SGHDN; CDR2 reads FVKESK. CDR3 nucleotide sequence: TGTGCCAGCAGCCAAGCTATCATCGTGGCTAGCGGGATTAGATATCAAGAGACCCAGTACTTC. This translates into CASSQAIIVASGIRYQETQYF.

This clone was found once. This chain uses TRBV6-1 with TRBJ2-3, with TRBD2 matching 7 bases. Germline V gene sequence: CDR1 MNHNS, CDR2 SASEGT. V dropped 6 bases and J dropped 4; count of bases not matched to a gene: 10. The CDR3 extends over 15 amino acids. CDR3 DNA: TGTGCCAGCAGCGAAAGGGCGGGAGAGGCAGATACGCAGTATTTT. It encodes CASSERAGEADTQYF.

This chain joins TRBV5-1 and TRBJ2-7, with TRBD2 identical over 11 bases. Germline V gives CDR1 SGHRS, CDR2 YFSETQ. The CDR3 totals 15 residues. V trimming: 4 bases; J trimming: 6 bases; junction bases outside the gene matches: 9. The CDR3 coding sequence is TGCGCCAGCAGCCCCACTAGCGGGAGTGTCGGCGAGCAGTACTTC. Protein product: CASSPTSGSVGEQYF.